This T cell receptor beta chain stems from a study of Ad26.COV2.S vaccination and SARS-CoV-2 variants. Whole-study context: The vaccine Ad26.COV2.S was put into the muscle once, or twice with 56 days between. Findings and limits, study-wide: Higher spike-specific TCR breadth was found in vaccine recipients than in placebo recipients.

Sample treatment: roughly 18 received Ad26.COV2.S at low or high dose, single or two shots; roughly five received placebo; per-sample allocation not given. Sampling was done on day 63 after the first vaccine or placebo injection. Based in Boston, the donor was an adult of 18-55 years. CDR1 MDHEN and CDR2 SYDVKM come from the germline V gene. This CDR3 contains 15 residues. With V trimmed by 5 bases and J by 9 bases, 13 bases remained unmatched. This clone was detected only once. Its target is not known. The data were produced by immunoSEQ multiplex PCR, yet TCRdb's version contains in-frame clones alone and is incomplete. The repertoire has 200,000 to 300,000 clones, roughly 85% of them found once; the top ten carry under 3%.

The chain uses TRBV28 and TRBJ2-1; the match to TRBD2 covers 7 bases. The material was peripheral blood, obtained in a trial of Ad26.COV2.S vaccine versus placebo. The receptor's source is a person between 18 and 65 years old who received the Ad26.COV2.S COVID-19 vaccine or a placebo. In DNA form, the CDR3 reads TGTGCCAGCAGTCCCCCGGGGCAGAGCGGGACTGAGCAGTTCTTC. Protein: CASSPPGQSGTEQFF.